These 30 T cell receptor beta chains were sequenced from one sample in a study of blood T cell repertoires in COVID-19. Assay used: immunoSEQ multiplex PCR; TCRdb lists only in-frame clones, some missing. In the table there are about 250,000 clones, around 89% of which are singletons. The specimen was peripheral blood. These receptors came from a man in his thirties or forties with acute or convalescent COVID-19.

CDR3 bases: TGTGCCAGCAGTTTACTTACAGGGTCGGGGGGCTACACCTTC. Protein product: CASSLLTGSGGYTF. The chain joins TRBV27 to TRBJ1-2, with D tentatively TRBD1 (6 bases). The V gene's germline CDR1 is MNHEY and CDR2 SMNVEV (reference sequence). The CDR3 length is 14 residues. V was cut by 2 bases and J by 8 bases, with 15 bases left in between.

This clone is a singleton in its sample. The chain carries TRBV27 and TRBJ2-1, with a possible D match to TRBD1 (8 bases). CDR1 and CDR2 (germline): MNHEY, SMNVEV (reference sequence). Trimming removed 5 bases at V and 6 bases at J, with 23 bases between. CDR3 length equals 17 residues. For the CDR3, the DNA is TGTGCCAGCAGTCAAACCTCCGTCACAGGGGGGGTCAATGAGCAGTTCTTC. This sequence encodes CASSQTSVTGGVNEQFF.

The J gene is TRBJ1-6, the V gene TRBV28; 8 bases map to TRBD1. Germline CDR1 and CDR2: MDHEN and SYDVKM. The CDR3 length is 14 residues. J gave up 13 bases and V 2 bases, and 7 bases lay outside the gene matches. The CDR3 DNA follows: TGTGCCAGCAGTTTACCGGGACAGGTAACTCCCCTCCACTTT. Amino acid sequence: CASSLPGQVTPLHF.

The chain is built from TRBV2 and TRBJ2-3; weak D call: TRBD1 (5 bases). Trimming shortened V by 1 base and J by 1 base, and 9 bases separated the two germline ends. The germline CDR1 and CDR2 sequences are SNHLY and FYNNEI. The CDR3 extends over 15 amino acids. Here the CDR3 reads CASSEVGARTDTQYF. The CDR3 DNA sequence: TGTGCCAGCAGTGAAGTAGGGGCGCGCACAGATACGCAGTATTTT.

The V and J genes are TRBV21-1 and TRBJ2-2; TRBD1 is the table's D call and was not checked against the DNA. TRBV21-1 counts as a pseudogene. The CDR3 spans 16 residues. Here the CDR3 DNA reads TGTGCCAGCAGGGCGCTACGCAGGGCACACACCGGGGAGCTGTTTTTT. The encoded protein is CASRALRRAHTGELFF.

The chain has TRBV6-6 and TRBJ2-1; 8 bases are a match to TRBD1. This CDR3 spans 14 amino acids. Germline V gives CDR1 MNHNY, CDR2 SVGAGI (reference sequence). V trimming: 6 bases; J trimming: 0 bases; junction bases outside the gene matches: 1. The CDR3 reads CASRDRDSYNEQFF. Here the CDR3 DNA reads TGTGCCAGCAGGGACAGGGACTCCTACAATGAGCAGTTCTTC.

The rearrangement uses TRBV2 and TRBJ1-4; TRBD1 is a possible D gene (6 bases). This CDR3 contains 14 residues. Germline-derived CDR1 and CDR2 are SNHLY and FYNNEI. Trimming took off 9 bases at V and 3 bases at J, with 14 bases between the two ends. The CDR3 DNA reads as TGTGCCAGTCAGGGGTTGGGGGCTAATGAAAAACTGTTTTTT. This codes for CASQGLGANEKLFF.

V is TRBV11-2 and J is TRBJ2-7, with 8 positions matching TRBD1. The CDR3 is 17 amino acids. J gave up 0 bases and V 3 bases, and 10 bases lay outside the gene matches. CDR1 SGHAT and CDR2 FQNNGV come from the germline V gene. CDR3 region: CASSLGTGPLSSYEQYF. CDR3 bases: TGTGCCAGCAGCTTGGGGACAGGACCATTGAGCTCCTACGAGCAGTACTTC. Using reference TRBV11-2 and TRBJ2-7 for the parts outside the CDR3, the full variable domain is EAGVAQSPRYKIIEKRQSVAFWCNPISGHATLYWYQQILGQGPKLLIQFQNNGVVDDSQLPKDRFSAERLKGVDSTLKIQPAKLEDSAVYLCASSLGTGPLSSYEQYFGPGTRLTVT.

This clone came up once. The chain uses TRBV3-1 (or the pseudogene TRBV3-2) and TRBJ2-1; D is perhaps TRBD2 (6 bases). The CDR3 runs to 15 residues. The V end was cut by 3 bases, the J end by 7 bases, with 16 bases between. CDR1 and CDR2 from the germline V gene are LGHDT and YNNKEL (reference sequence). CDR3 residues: CASSQHGGSGNEQFF. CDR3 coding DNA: TGTGCCAGCAGCCAGCATGGGGGGAGTGGGAATGAGCAGTTCTTC.

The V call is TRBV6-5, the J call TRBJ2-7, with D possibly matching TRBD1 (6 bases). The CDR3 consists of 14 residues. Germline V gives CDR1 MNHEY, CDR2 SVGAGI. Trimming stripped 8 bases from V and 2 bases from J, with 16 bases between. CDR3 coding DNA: TGTGCCAGCGAGTTTGGCCAGGGGCCCTACGAGCAGTACTTC. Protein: CASEFGQGPYEQYF.

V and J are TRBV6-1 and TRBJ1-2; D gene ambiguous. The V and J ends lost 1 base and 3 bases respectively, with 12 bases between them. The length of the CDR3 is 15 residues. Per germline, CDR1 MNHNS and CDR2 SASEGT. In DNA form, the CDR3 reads TGTGCCAGCAGTGAAGTAGTAGGGAGATACTATGGCTACACCTTC. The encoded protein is CASSEVVGRYYGYTF.

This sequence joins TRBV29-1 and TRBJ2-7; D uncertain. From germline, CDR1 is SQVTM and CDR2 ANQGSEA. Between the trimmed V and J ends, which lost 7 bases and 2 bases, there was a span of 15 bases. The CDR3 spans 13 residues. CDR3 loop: CSALPEWAYEQYF. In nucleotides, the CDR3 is TGCAGCGCACTACCAGAATGGGCCTACGAGCAGTACTTC.

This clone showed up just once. CDR3 DNA sequence: TGTGCCAGCATTGTAGCGGGAGGTTTCCAAGAGACCCAGTACTTC. Protein: CASIVAGGFQETQYF. The chain is built from TRBV28 and TRBJ2-5; 10 bases map to TRBD2. The ends lost 7 bases at V and 1 base at J; junction bases unmatched: 6. This CDR3 has 15 residues. The germline CDR1 and CDR2 sequences are MDHEN and SYDVKM.

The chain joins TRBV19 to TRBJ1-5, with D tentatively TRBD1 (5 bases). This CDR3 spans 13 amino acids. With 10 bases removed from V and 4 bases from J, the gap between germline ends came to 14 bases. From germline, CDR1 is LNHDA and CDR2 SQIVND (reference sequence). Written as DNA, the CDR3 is TGTGCCACCAGAAGAAGGGGAAATCAGCCCCAGCATTTT. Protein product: CATRRRGNQPQHF.

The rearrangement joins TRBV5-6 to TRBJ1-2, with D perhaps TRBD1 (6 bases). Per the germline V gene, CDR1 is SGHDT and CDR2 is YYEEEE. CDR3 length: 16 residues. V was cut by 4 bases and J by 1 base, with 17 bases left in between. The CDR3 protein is CASSNLYRDLNYGYTF. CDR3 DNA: TGTGCCAGCAGCAATTTATACAGGGACCTTAACTATGGCTACACCTTC.

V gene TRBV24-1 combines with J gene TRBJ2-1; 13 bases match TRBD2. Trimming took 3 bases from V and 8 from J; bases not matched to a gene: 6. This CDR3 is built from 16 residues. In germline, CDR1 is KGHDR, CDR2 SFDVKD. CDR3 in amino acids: CATSDRTSGRADEQFF. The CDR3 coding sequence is TGTGCCACCAGTGATCGTACTAGCGGGAGGGCCGATGAGCAGTTCTTC.

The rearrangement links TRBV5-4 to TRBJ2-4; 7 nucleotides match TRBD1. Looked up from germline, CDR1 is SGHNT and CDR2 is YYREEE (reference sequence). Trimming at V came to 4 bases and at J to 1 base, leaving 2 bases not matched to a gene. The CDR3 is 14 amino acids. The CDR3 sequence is CASSPQGAKNIQYF. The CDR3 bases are TGTGCCAGCAGCCCACAGGGGGCCAAAAACATTCAGTACTTC.

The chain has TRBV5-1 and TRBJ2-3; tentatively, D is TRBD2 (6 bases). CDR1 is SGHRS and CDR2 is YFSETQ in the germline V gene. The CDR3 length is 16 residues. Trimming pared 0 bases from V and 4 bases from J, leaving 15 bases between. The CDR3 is CASSLGLGGKADTQYF. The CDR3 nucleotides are TGCGCCAGCAGCTTGGGTCTTGGCGGGAAAGCAGATACGCAGTATTTT.

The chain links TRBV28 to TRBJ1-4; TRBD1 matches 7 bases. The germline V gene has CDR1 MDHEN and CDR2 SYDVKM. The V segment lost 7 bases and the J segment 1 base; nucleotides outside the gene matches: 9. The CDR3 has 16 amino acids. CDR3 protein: CASNPGQPGTNEKLFF. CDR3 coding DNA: TGTGCCAGCAACCCGGGACAGCCAGGAACTAATGAAAAACTGTTTTTT.

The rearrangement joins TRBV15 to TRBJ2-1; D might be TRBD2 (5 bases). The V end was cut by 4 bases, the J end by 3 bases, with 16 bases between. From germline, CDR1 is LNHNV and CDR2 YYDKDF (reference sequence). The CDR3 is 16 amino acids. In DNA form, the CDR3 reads TGTGCCACCAGCACTGACGAGGGCCCTATCTACAATGAGCAGTTCTTC. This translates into CATSTDEGPIYNEQFF.

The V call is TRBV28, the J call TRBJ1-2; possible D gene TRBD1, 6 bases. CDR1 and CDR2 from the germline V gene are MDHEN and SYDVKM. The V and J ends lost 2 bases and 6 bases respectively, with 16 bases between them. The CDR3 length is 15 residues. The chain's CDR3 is CASSLLGGGSHGYTF. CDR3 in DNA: TGTGCCAGCAGTTTACTGGGCGGGGGCTCCCATGGCTACACCTTC.

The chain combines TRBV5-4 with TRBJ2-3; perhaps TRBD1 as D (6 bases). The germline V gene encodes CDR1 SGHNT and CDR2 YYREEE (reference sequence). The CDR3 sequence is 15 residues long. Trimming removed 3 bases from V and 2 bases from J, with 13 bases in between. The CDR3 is CASSSPNRATDTQYF. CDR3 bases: TGTGCCAGCAGCTCACCCAACAGGGCCACAGATACGCAGTATTTT.

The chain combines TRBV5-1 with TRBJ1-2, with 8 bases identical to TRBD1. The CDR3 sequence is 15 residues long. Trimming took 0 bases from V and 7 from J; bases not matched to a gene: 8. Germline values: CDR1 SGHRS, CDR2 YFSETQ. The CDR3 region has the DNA TGCGCCAGCAGCTTGGCGCGGCAGGGGGCGACTGGCTACACCTTC. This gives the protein CASSLARQGATGYTF.

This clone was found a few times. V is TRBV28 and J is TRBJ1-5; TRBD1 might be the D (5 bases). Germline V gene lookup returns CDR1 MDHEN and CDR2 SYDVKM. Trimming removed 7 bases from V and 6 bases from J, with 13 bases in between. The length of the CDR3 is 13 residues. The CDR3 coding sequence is TGTGCCAGCATGGGAAGGCAGGGTCAGCCCCAGCATTTT. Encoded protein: CASMGRQGQPQHF. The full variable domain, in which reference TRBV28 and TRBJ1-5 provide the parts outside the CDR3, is DVKVTQSSRYLVKRTGEKVFLECVQDMDHENMFWYRQDPGLGLRLIYFSYDVKMKEKGDIPEGYSVSREKKERFSLILESASTNQTSMYLCASMGRQGQPQHFGDGTRLSIL.

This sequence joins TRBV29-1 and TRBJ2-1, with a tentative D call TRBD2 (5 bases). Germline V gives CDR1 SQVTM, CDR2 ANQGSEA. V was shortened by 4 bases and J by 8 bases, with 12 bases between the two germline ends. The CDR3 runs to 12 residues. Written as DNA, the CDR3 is TGCAGCGTTGCAACTAGGTGGGATGAGCAGTTCTTC. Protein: CSVATRWDEQFF.

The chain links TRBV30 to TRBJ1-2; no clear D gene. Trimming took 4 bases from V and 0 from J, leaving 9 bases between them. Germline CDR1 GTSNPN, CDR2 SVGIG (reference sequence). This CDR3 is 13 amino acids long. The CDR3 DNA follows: TGTGCCTGGACCGGGTCTTCTAACTATGGCTACACCTTC. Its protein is CAWTGSSNYGYTF.

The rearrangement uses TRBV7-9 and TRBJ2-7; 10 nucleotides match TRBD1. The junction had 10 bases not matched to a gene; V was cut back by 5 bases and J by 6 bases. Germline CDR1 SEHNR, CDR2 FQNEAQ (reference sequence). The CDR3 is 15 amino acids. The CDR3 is CASSTSPGQGFEQYF. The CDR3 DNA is TGTGCCAGCAGCACGAGTCCGGGACAGGGGTTCGAGCAGTACTTC. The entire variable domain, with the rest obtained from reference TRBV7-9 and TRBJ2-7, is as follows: DTGVSQNPRHKITKRGQNVTFRCDPISEHNRLYWYRQTLGQGPEFLTYFQNEAQLEKSRLLSDRFSAERPKGSFSTLEIQRTEQGDSAMYLCASSTSPGQGFEQYFGPGTRLTVT.

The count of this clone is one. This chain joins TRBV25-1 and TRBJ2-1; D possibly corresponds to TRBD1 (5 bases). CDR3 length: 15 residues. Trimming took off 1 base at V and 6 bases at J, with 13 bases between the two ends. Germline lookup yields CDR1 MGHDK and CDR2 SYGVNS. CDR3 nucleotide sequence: TGTGCCAGCAGTGAATTTCTGGGGCCCAGCAATGAGCAGTTCTTC. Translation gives CASSEFLGPSNEQFF.

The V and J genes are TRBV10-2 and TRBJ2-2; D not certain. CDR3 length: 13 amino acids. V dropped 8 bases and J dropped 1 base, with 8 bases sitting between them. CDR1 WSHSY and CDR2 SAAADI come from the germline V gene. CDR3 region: CASGQRNTGELFF. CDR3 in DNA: TGCGCCAGCGGGCAGAGGAACACCGGGGAGCTGTTTTTT.

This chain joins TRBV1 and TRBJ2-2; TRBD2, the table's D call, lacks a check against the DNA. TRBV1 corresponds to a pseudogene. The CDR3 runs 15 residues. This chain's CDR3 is CTSIKRRGGPGELFF. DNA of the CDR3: TGCACCAGCATCAAGAGGCGGGGGGGCCCCGGGGAGCTGTTTTTT.